One and the same sample provided the 9 T cell receptor beta chains below, sequenced in a study of T cell responses to AZD1222 COVID-19 vaccine. Profiled with immunoSEQ multiplex PCR; TCRdb holds only in-frame clones, not every one. In the table there are 160,000 or so clones, roughly 89% of which are singletons. This sample comprised peripheral blood, obtained on day 0 of AZD1222 vaccination. The receptors here all came from an adult in good health.

The chain links TRBV6-2 or TRBV6-3 to TRBJ1-5; 11 positions agree with TRBD1. The CDR3 contains 16 residues. V lost 0 bases and J lost 4; bases outside the gene matches: 2. The germline V gene encodes CDR1 MNHEY and CDR2 SVGEGT. CDR3 nucleotides: TGTGCCAGCAGTTACTCAGGGACAGGGGGGAATCAGCCCCAGCATTTT. It codes for CASSYSGTGGNQPQHF.

This clone has only one observation. The chain employs TRBV11-3 and TRBJ1-1, with D possibly matching TRBD1 (5 bases). Between the trimmed V and J ends, which lost 1 base and 4 bases, there was a span of 13 bases. Germline V gene data show CDR1 as SGHNT and CDR2 as YENEEA. This CDR3 comprises 15 residues. CDR3 DNA: TGTGCCAGCAGCTTAGGTGGTGCGGGGCTCACTGAAGCTTTCTTT. Translation gives CASSLGGAGLTEAFF.

The V call is TRBV7-2, the J call TRBJ2-7, with 8 bases matching TRBD1. Per germline, CDR1 SGHTA and CDR2 FQGNSA. The CDR3 totals 14 residues. V shed 1 base and J 7 bases; nucleotides not matched to a gene: 6. CDR3 DNA: TGTGCCAGCAGCTTAGATCAGGGGGCGGGGGAGCAGTACTTC. This codes for CASSLDQGAGEQYF.

This clone was detected only once. This sequence joins TRBV4-1 and TRBJ2-2; D might be TRBD1 (5 bases). This CDR3 contains 15 residues. The ends were cut back, 0 bases at V and 6 bases at J, with 11 bases in the middle. Looked up from germline, CDR1 is MGHRA and CDR2 is YSYEKL. The CDR3 region has the DNA TGCGCCAGCAGCCAAGAAGGCAGGGCGGCCGGGGAGCTGTTTTTT. Its translation: CASSQEGRAAGELFF.

This clone was counted a few times. The chain links TRBV6-5 to TRBJ1-1; weak D call: TRBD1 (6 bases). The CDR3 has 11 amino acids. Germline CDR1 and CDR2: MNHEY and SVGAGI. V was trimmed by 10 bases and J by 10 bases, leaving 16 bases between them. The chain's CDR3 is CATTGAVSAFF. CDR3 coding DNA: TGTGCCACCACGGGGGCGGTGTCAGCTTTCTTT.

The chain is built from TRBV6-5 and TRBJ1-3, with a weak D call TRBD1 (5 bases). In germline, CDR1 is MNHEY, CDR2 SVGAGI. The V end lost 6 bases, the J end lost 2 bases, and 11 bases lay between the germline ends. The CDR3 length is 14 residues. CDR3 region: CASRRPGTGNTIYF. Here the CDR3 DNA reads TGTGCCAGCAGAAGGCCAGGGACTGGAAACACCATATATTTT.

In this sample, this clone turned up a few times. The chain recombines TRBV11-2 with TRBJ1-4; no clear D. Trimming removed 5 bases from V and 1 base from J, with 8 bases in between. Germline CDR1 reads SGHAT; CDR2 reads FQNNGV. The CDR3 runs to 14 residues. CDR3 in amino acids: CASSEGGTNEKLFF. The CDR3 nucleotides read TGTGCCAGCAGCGAGGGAGGAACTAATGAAAAACTGTTTTTT.

The chain joins TRBV3-1 (or the pseudogene TRBV3-2) to TRBJ1-3; possibly TRBD1 for D (5 bases). The V gene's germline CDR1 is LGHDT and CDR2 YNNKEL (reference sequence). The CDR3 covers 15 residues. V was cut by 1 base and J by 4 bases, with 11 bases left in between. CDR3 protein: CASSQAGGFGNTIYF. The CDR3 DNA reads as TGTGCCAGCAGCCAAGCTGGGGGATTCGGAAACACCATATATTTT.

The CDR3 region has the DNA TGTGCCAGCAGTCACCGGACAGGGACGGGGGGCTACACCTTC. It yields the protein CASSHRTGTGGYTF. This chain connects TRBV6-5 to TRBJ1-2, with 8 bases that match TRBD1. The CDR3 runs to 14 residues. With 5 bases clipped from V and 8 bases from J, the junction kept 10 bases outside the gene matches. Germline V gene sequence: CDR1 MNHEY, CDR2 SVGAGI.